A single sample gave rise to the 20 T cell receptor beta chains below, sequenced in a study of shared clonotypes between healthy human individuals. Data came from immunoSEQ multiplex PCR; TCRdb stores just in-frame clones and leaves some out. The data hold some 2.4 million clones, with approximately 93% observed a single time. Source material: naive CD4+ T cells from PBMCs. Subset in this sample: CD45RA+ positively selected. The receptor set was obtained from a man aged 18 to 35 in good health. Some clones in this sample may be carry-over from other donors' samples.

The V gene is TRBV9, the J gene TRBJ2-7; tentatively, D is TRBD2 (6 bases). The CDR3 runs to 16 residues. CDR1 is SGDLS and CDR2 is YYNGEE in the germline V gene. V was cut by 0 bases and J by 0 bases, with 13 bases left in between. CDR3 sequence reads: CASSVGVAADSYEQYF. Here the CDR3 DNA reads TGTGCCAGCAGCGTAGGGGTAGCGGCGGACTCCTACGAGCAGTACTTC.

The genes are TRBV19 and TRBJ2-7; TRBD2 matches at 9 bases. This CDR3 spans 15 amino acids. With V trimmed by 4 bases and J by 4 bases, 8 bases remained unmatched. CDR1 is LNHDA and CDR2 is SQIVND in the germline V gene (reference sequence). The CDR3 DNA reads TGTGCCAGTAGTAGTGGGGTAGCGGGAGAGTACGAGCAGTACTTC. Residues: CASSSGVAGEYEQYF.

This chain joins TRBV7-9 and TRBJ2-7; 8 bases agree with TRBD1. Germline V CDR1 and CDR2: SEHNR, FQNEAQ (reference sequence). CDR3 length: 16 residues. Trimming removed 5 bases from V and 5 bases from J; junction bases left unmatched: 14. CDR3 sequence (DNA): TGTGCCAGCAGCCTCCTAATAGGACAGGGTTCCGACGAGCAGTACTTC. Residues: CASSLLIGQGSDEQYF.

The genes are TRBV18 and TRBJ1-1, with D perhaps TRBD1 (5 bases). V was cut by 2 bases and J by 4 bases, with 14 bases left in between. The CDR3 sequence is 15 residues long. Germline CDR1 KGHSH, CDR2 LQKENI. CDR3 in DNA: TGTGCCAGCTCACCATTCGTACCCGGGGCCACTGAAGCTTTCTTT. Protein product: CASSPFVPGATEAFF.

The chain links TRBV2 to TRBJ2-7, with D possibly TRBD1 on 5 matching bases. CDR1 is SNHLY and CDR2 is FYNNEI in the germline V gene. CDR3 length: 14 amino acids. V lost 11 bases, J lost 5 bases, and 22 bases lay in between. The CDR3, as DNA: TGTGCCGGAAAAAGACAGATCTCTATCCACGAGCAGTACTTC. It specifies CAGKRQISIHEQYF. Together with reference TRBV2 and TRBJ2-7, the CDR3 gives the full variable domain: EPEVTQTPSHQVTQMGQEVILRCVPISNHLYFYWYRQILGQKVEFLVSFYNNEISEKSEIFDDQFSVERPDGSNFTLKIRSTKLEDSAMYFCAGKRQISIHEQYFGPGTRLTVT.

The V call is TRBV28, the J call TRBJ2-7; tentative D call: TRBD2 (5 bases). Germline CDR1 is MDHEN and CDR2 is SYDVKM. The CDR3 has 16 residues. Trimming stripped 6 bases from V and 6 bases from J, with 24 bases between. DNA of the CDR3: TGTGCCAGCAGGGACGGAGGTGCAGGCTTTTCGTCCGAGCAGTACTTC. Amino acid sequence: CASRDGGAGFSSEQYF.

Only one count was recorded for this clone. The chain recombines TRBV7-2 with TRBJ2-7, with a tentative D call TRBD1 (6 bases). The ends were cut back, 4 bases at V and 2 bases at J, with 12 bases in the middle. The V gene's germline CDR1 is SGHTA and CDR2 FQGNSA. The CDR3 sequence is 14 residues long. CDR3 amino acids: CASSSDRTAYEQYF. CDR3 sequence (DNA): TGTGCCAGCAGCTCGGACAGAACAGCCTACGAGCAGTACTTC.

This chain links TRBV4-1 with TRBJ2-3; D is possibly TRBD1 or TRBD2 (6 bases each). Germline lookup yields CDR1 MGHRA and CDR2 YSYEKL. Trimming left V 3 bases short and J 3 bases short, with 13 bases between. This CDR3 has 15 residues. CDR3: CASSHPGAGTDTQYF. The CDR3 coding sequence is TGCGCCAGCAGCCATCCGGGGGCGGGTACAGATACGCAGTATTTT.

J is TRBJ2-5 and V is TRBV19, with D perhaps assigned TRBD1 or TRBD2 (5 bases each). The CDR3 covers 16 residues. Germline loops: CDR1 LNHDA, CDR2 SQIVND (reference sequence). With 6 bases removed from V and 2 bases from J, the gap between germline ends came to 19 bases. CDR3 sequence reads: CASRYTGTLGQETQYF. The CDR3 coding sequence is TGTGCCAGTAGATATACGGGGACGCTAGGACAAGAGACCCAGTACTTC.

The rearrangement uses TRBV7-9 and TRBJ2-1; 8 positions agree with TRBD1. This CDR3 has 16 residues. CDR1 and CDR2 (germline): SEHNR, FQNEAQ (reference sequence). J gave up 5 bases and V 1 base, and 7 bases lay outside the gene matches. The CDR3 reads CASSLEPGQVNNEQFF. CDR3 DNA: TGTGCCAGCAGCTTAGAACCGGGACAGGTAAACAATGAGCAGTTCTTC.

V gene TRBV7-3 combines with J gene TRBJ2-4; D perhaps matches TRBD2 (6 bases). Germline V gene data show CDR1 as SGHTA and CDR2 as FQGTGA. The CDR3 length is 16 residues. V lost 2 bases, J lost 2 bases, and 13 bases lay in between. CDR3 sequence reads: CASSLPRGGTKNIQYF. The CDR3 DNA follows: TGTGCCAGCAGCTTACCCCGCGGCGGGACCAAAAACATTCAGTACTTC.

J is TRBJ2-7 and V is TRBV28; D may be TRBD1 or TRBD2 (5 bases each). Germline V gene lookup returns CDR1 MDHEN and CDR2 SYDVKM. CDR3 length: 10 residues. The V and J ends lost 8 bases and 5 bases respectively, with 7 bases between them. The CDR3 spells CASSGHEQYF. The CDR3 region has the DNA TGTGCCAGCTCGGGGCACGAGCAGTACTTC.

The chain links TRBV2 to TRBJ2-7; the match to TRBD2 covers 7 bases. The junction had 5 bases not matched to a gene; V was cut back by 6 bases and J by 0 bases. Germline V CDR1 and CDR2: SNHLY, FYNNEI. The CDR3 consists of 14 residues. Here the CDR3 DNA reads TGTGCCAGCAGATTCGGGGGGACCTCCTACGAGCAGTACTTC. Its translation: CASRFGGTSYEQYF.

Worth noting for this clone: Other nucleotide sequences from this sample produce the same CDR3. CDR3 amino acids: CASSLSTDTQYF. CDR3 DNA: TGCGCCAGCAGCCTCAGCACAGATACGCAGTATTTT. V and J are TRBV5-1 and TRBJ2-3; D not resolved. This CDR3 region has 12 residues. The germline CDR1 and CDR2 sequences are SGHRS and YFSETQ. V shed 4 bases and J shed 0 bases, with 3 bases lying between them. Complete variable domain (other parts from reference TRBV5-1 and TRBJ2-3): KAGVTQTPRYLIKTRGQQVTLSCSPISGHRSVSWYQQTPGQGLQFLFEYFSETQRNKGNFPGRFSGRQFSNSRSEMNVSTLELGDSALYLCASSLSTDTQYFGPGTRLTVL.

The CDR3 DNA reads TGTGCCAGCAGCTTAGGTCCAGGGAACTACGAGCAGTACTTC. It encodes CASSLGPGNYEQYF. The chain uses TRBV7-6 and TRBJ2-7; weak D call: TRBD1 (5 bases). In germline, CDR1 is SGHVS, CDR2 FNYEAQ. The CDR3 is made up of 14 amino acids. Trimming pared 1 base from V and 3 bases from J, leaving 10 bases between.

The V call is TRBV27, the J call TRBJ2-2; D may correspond to TRBD1 or TRBD2 (6 bases each). Trimming left V 7 bases short and J 6 bases short, with 18 bases between. Germline assignment: CDR1 MNHEY and CDR2 SMNVEV (reference sequence). The CDR3 loop spans 15 amino acids. CDR3 DNA: TGTGCCAGCACCCCATTAGGAGGGGGGCCCGGGGAGCTGTTTTTT. It specifies CASTPLGGGPGELFF.

The V call is TRBV19, the J call TRBJ1-4; no reliable D call. V was trimmed by 2 bases and J by 8 bases, leaving 9 bases between them. The V gene's germline CDR1 is LNHDA and CDR2 SQIVND (reference sequence). The CDR3 sequence is 13 residues long. CDR3 residues: CASSILRGEKLFF. The CDR3 DNA reads TGTGCCAGTAGTATACTTCGCGGGGAAAAACTGTTTTTT.

The chain carries TRBV19 and TRBJ2-3, with 8 bases that match TRBD2. Germline trimming cut 4 bases from V and 5 bases from J; bases unmatched to any gene: 8. This CDR3 has 15 amino acids. Germline-derived CDR1 and CDR2 are LNHDA and SQIVND (reference sequence). The chain's CDR3 is CASSREREIEDTQYF. In DNA form, the CDR3 reads TGTGCCAGTAGTAGAGAGCGGGAGATTGAAGATACGCAGTATTTT.

The chain links TRBV15 to TRBJ2-1; possibly TRBD1 for D (6 bases). Trimming cost V 1 base and J 2 bases, with 9 bases left between them. CDR1 and CDR2 from the germline V gene are LNHNV and YYDKDF (reference sequence). The CDR3 is 15 amino acids. The CDR3 here is CATSRVRGPYNEQFF. The CDR3 DNA is TGTGCCACCAGCAGAGTCAGGGGCCCCTACAATGAGCAGTTCTTC.

The genes are TRBV15 and TRBJ1-4; no clear D gene. This CDR3 contains 15 residues. Germline CDR1 reads LNHNV; CDR2 reads YYDKDF (reference sequence). Trimming shortened V by 0 bases and J by 4 bases, and 9 bases separated the two germline ends. The CDR3 is CATSRDGGYNEKLFF. DNA for the CDR3: TGTGCCACCAGCAGAGATGGAGGGTATAATGAAAAACTGTTTTTT.